There are a few counts of the clone carrying this T cell receptor (beta chain). Its specificity is not known. TCRdb reanalysed the reads using MiXCR and keeps one entry per CDR3 protein. Of over 250,000 distinct CDR3 sequences in the sample, 20% to 25% were seen once. This sample was included in a study of T cell repertoires in cytomegalovirus infection. As for the study in general: Use of recently identified HLA-C-restricted and well-studied HLA-B-restricted CMV epitopes was part of the study. Matching HLA type and CMV infection were both indicated by public TCR beta signatures. General study findings and limits: Summed public TCR beta family frequency identified CMV carriers bearing the relevant HLA. HLA-C-restricted CMV clonotypes gave the most frequent clonotype in two of eight donors.

The V gene lost 3 bases and the J gene lost 3 bases, with 20 bases spanning the gap. Germline lookup yields CDR1 SGHTA and CDR2 FQGNSA. The CDR3 extends over 18 amino acids. The receptor comes from a human donor in good health (CMV status not recorded). Some clones in this sample may be carry-over from other donors' samples. Sequencing was performed on cultured PBMCs, taken from culture after CMV antigen stimulation. This chain joins TRBV7-2 and TRBJ2-2; D may match TRBD1 or TRBD2 (7 bases each). CDR3 DNA: TGTGCCAGCAGCTTCCCTCCGGAGGGAGGGGGCGACACCGGGGAGCTGTTTTTT. This encodes CASSFPPEGGGDTGELFF. Using reference TRBV7-2 and TRBJ2-2 for the parts outside the CDR3, the full variable domain is GAGVSQSPSNKVTEKGKDVELRCDPISGHTALYWYRQSLGQGLEFLIYFQGNSAPDKSGLPSDRFSAERTGGSVSTLTIQRTQQEDSAVYLCASSFPPEGGGDTGELFFGEGSRLTVL.